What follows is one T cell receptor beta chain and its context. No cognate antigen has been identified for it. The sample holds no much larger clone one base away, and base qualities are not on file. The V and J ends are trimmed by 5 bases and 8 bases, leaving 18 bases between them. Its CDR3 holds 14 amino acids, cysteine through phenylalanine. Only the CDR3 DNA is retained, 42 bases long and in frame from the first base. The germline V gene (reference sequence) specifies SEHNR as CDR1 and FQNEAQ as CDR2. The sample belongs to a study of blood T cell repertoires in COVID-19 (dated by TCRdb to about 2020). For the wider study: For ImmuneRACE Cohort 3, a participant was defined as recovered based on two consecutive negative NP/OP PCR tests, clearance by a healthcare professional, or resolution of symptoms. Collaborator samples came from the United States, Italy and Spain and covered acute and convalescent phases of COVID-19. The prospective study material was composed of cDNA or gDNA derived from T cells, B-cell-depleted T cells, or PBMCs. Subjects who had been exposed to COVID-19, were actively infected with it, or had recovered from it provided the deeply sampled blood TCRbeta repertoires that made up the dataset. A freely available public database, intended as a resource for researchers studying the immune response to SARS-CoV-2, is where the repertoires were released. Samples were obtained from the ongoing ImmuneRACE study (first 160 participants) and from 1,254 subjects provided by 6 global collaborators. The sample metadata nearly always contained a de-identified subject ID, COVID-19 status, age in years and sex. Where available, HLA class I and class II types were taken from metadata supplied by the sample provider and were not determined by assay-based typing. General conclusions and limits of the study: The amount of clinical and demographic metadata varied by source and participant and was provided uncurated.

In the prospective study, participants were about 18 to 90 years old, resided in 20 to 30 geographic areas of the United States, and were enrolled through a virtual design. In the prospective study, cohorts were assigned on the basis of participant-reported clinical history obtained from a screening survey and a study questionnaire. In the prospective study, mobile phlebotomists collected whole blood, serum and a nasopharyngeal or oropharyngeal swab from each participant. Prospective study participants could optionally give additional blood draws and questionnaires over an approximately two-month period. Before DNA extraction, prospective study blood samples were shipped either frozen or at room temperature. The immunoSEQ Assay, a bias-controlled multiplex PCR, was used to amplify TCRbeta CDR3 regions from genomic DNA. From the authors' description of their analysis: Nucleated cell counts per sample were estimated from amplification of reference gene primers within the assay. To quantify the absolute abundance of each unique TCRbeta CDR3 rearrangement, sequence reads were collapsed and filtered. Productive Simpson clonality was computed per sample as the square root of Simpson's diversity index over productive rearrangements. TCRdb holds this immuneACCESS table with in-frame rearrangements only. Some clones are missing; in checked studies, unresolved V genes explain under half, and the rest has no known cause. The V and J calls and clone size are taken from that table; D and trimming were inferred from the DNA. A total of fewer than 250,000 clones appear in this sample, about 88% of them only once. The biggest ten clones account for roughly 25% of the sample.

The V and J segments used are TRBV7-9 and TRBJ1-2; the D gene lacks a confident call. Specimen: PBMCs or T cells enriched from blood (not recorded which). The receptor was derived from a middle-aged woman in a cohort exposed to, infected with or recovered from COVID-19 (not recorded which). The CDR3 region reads CASSDRGVPEGYTF. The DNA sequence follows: TGTGCCAGCAGCGATCGCGGGGTACCGGAGGGCTACACCTTC.